The present TCR beta chain was sequenced within a study of T cells in Graves' hyperthyroidism and ophthalmopathy. Researchers amplified the TCR beta CDR3 regions from RNA transcripts. HTBI primers were the set used in a first-round RT-PCR of the TCR CDR3. Via MiXCR, TCRdb re-called the multiplex PCR reads, giving one row per CDR3 protein. There are a few hundred thousand distinct CDR3 sequences in the sample; 13% to 15% occur only once, and 14% lies in the top ten. Among the patients, aged 18 to 65, hyperthyroidism was newly diagnosed and had lasted under 2 months. After removal of 4 bases from V and 3 bases from J, the junction contained 9 bases not matched to a gene. The CDR3 is 17 amino acids.

Source material: blood. This TCR was recovered from a woman aged 40 to 50 with Graves' hyperthyroidism. The chain couples TRBV5-7 to TRBJ2-7, with 14 nucleotides matching TRBD2. TRBV5-7 is reported as an ORF; its role is uncertain. The CDR3 DNA follows: TGTGCCAGCAGCCGGACTAGCGGGAGGTTGGTCATCTACGAGCAGTACTTC. Protein product: CASSRTSGRLVIYEQYF.